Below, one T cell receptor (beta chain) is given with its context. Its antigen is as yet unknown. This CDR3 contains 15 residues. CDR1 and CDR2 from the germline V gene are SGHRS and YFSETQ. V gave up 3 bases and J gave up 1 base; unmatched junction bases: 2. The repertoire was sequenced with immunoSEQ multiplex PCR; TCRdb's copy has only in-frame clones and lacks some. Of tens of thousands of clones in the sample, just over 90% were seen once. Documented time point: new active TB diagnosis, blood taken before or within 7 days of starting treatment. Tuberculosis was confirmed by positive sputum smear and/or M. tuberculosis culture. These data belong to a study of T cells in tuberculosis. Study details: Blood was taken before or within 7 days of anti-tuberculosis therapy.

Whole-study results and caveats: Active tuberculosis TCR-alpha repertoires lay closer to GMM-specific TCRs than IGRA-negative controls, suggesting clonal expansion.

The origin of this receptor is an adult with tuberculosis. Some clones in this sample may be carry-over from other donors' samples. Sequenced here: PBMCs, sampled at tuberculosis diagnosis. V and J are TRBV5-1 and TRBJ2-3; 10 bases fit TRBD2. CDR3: CASSSGTSGTDTQYF. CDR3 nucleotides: TGCGCCAGCAGCTCCGGGACTAGCGGCACAGATACGCAGTATTTT.